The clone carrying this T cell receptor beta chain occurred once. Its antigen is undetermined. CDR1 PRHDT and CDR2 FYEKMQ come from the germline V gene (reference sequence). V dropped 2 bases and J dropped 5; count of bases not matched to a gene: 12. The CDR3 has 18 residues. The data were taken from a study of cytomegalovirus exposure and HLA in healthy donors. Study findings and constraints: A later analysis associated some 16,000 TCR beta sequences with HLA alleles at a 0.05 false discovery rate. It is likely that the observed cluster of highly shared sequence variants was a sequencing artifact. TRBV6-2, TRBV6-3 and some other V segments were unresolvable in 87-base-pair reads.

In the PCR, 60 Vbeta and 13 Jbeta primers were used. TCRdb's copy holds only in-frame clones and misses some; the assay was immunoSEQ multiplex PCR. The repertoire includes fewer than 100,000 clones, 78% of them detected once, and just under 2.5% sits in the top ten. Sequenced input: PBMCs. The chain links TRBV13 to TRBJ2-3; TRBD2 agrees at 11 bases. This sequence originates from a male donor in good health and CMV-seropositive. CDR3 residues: CASSLSGTSGRKLDTQYF. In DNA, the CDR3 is TGTGCCAGCAGCTTATCCGGGACTAGCGGTCGGAAGTTAGATACGCAGTATTTT. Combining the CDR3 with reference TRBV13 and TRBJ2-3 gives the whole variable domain AAGVIQSPRHLIKEKRETATLKCYPIPRHDTVYWYQQGPGQDPQFLISFYEKMQSDKGSIPDRFSAQQFSDYHSELNMSSLELGDSALYFCASSLSGTSGRKLDTQYFGPGTRLTVL.